The T cell receptor (beta chain) under discussion was sequenced for a study of glioma-infiltrating T cells. Overall study findings and caveats: Tissue-blood divergence was below expectation in non-neoplastic patients, above in gliomas.

This clonotype was found a few times. Its matching antigen is unknown. The iRepertoire nested amplicon-rescue multiplex PCR amplified TCR alpha and beta CDR3s from RNA. Input was roughly 85-450 ng of tissue mRNA or PBMC total RNA. From the multiplex PCR reads, TCRdb called clonotypes with MiXCR, one entry per CDR3 protein. The repertoire has 20,000 to 25,000 distinct CDR3 sequences, around 24% of them found once; the top ten carry around 12%. The material sequenced was glioma tissue, nonneoplastic brain tissue, or PBMCs (not recorded which). The clonotype was recovered from a human donor with low-grade glioma or glioblastoma, undergoing nonglioma brain surgery, or in good health (not recorded which).

CDR3 region: CASSLGPGGLSTDTQYF. The CDR3 coding sequence is TGTGCCAGCAGCTTAGGGCCGGGGGGGCTTAGCACAGATACGCAGTATTTT. The rearrangement links TRBV7-3 to TRBJ2-3; 8 bases line up with TRBD2. The junction had 7 bases not matched to a gene; V was cut back by 2 bases and J by 0 bases. The CDR3 is 17 residues long. Germline V gene sequence: CDR1 SGHTA, CDR2 FQGTGA.